The next 29 T cell receptor beta chains were all read from a single sample in a study of shared clonotypes between healthy human individuals. TCRdb's table, derived via immunoSEQ multiplex PCR, lists solely in-frame clones and lacks some. This table has roughly 2 million clones, approximately 95% appearing once. The sample taken for sequencing was naive CD4+ T cells sorted from blood. The subset is: CD45RA+ positively selected. The receptors were gathered from a young man in good health.

The CDR3: CASSLALGVNTEAFF. The CDR3 bases are TGTGCCAGCAGCTTAGCCTTGGGCGTGAACACTGAAGCTTTCTTT. The V call is TRBV7-2, the J call TRBJ1-1; no firm D call. CDR1 and CDR2 from the germline V gene are SGHTA and FQGNSA. Trimming removed 0 bases at V and 0 bases at J, with 8 bases between. The CDR3 loop spans 15 amino acids.

The sample holds a few counts of this clone. Other DNA sequences in this sample translate to the same CDR3. This rearrangement joins TRBV6-1 to TRBJ2-7, with a possible D match to TRBD1 (5 bases). Germline V lookup: CDR1 MNHNS, CDR2 SASEGT. CDR3 length: 14 residues. V was clipped by 2 bases and J by 6 bases, with 14 bases between them. CDR3 protein: CASSERQSASEQYF. DNA of the CDR3: TGTGCCAGCAGTGAAAGACAGTCCGCTAGCGAGCAGTACTTC.

A note on this clone: This sample also contains other DNA sequences that code for the same CDR3. The chain uses TRBV30 and TRBJ1-5; no clear D. The CDR3 length is 13 residues. Per the germline V gene, CDR1 is GTSNPN and CDR2 is SVGIG (reference sequence). V lost 0 bases and J 4 bases, leaving 7 bases between the germline ends. Here the CDR3 reads CAWSVQGNQPQHF. In DNA form, the CDR3 reads TGTGCCTGGAGTGTACAAGGGAATCAGCCCCAGCATTTT. Full variable domain (rest looked up from reference TRBV30 and TRBJ1-5): SQTIHQWPATLVQPVGSPLSLECTVEGTSNPNLYWYRQAAGRGLQLLFYSVGIGQISSEVPQNLSASRPQDRQFILSSKKLLLSDSGFYLCAWSVQGNQPQHFGDGTRLSIL.

Comment on this clone: A read error may produce the germline difference seen at one junction end. The CDR3: CASSLGVSGTHF. The CDR3, as DNA: TGTGCCAGCAGCTTAGGGGTCTCCGGGACTCACTTC. This chain uses TRBV7-8 with TRBJ2-7; possible D gene TRBD2, 6 bases. The germline V gene has CDR1 SGHVS and CDR2 FQNEAQ. CDR3 length equals 12 residues.

The chain uses TRBV10-3 and TRBJ2-7; the match to TRBD2 covers 9 bases. CDR3 size: 15 residues. The V segment lost 4 bases and the J segment 4 bases; nucleotides outside the gene matches: 8. CDR1 is ENHRY and CDR2 is SYGVKD in the germline V gene. CDR3 protein: CAISGSNSGSYEQYF. CDR3 coding DNA: TGTGCCATCAGTGGATCGAATAGCGGGAGTTACGAGCAGTACTTC.

The V call is TRBV25-1, the J call TRBJ1-2; 8 bases line up with TRBD1. This CDR3 spans 13 amino acids. The J segment lost 2 bases and the V segment lost 6 bases, leaving 2 bases of the junction unmatched. Germline lookup yields CDR1 MGHDK and CDR2 SYGVNS. CDR3 nucleotide sequence: TGTGCCAGCAGGGGACAGGCGAACTATGGCTACACCTTC. This codes for CASRGQANYGYTF.

In DNA, the CDR3 is TGTGCCAGTAGTTTCCGGGACAGGGGGCCCAGCAATCAGCCCCAGCATTTT. Its translation is CASSFRDRGPSNQPQHF. The J gene is TRBJ1-5, the V gene TRBV19, with 12 bases that match TRBD1. CDR1 and CDR2 (germline): LNHDA, SQIVND (reference sequence). This CDR3 spans 17 amino acids. Trimming cost V 5 bases and J 1 base; bases outside gene matches: 6.

The J gene is TRBJ1-4, the V gene TRBV28; no firm D call. Germline lookup yields CDR1 MDHEN and CDR2 SYDVKM. The germline V and J ends were trimmed by 1 base and 3 bases, with 9 bases remaining between them. The CDR3 is made up of 15 amino acids. The CDR3 coding sequence is TGTGCCAGCAGTTTATCGGGGAAATCTAATGAAAAACTGTTTTTT. Amino acid sequence: CASSLSGKSNEKLFF. Drawing the rest from reference TRBV28 and TRBJ1-4, the complete variable domain is DVKVTQSSRYLVKRTGEKVFLECVQDMDHENMFWYRQDPGLGLRLIYFSYDVKMKEKGDIPEGYSVSREKKERFSLILESASTNQTSMYLCASSLSGKSNEKLFFGSGTQLSVL.

V gene TRBV10-3 combines with J gene TRBJ1-2; D not certain. This CDR3 has 14 amino acids. Germline loops: CDR1 ENHRY, CDR2 SYGVKD. V was shortened by 7 bases and J by 4 bases, with 16 bases between the two germline ends. In nucleotides, the CDR3 is TGTGCCATCACACAGAGCGGCGCTTCCTATGGCTACACCTTC. This sequence encodes CAITQSGASYGYTF.

The gene calls are TRBV4-2 and TRBJ2-5, with D perhaps TRBD1 (5 bases). This CDR3 is 15 amino acids long. V was clipped by 2 bases and J by 5 bases, with 15 bases between them. Germline V gene sequence: CDR1 LGHNA, CDR2 YNFKEQ. In nucleotides, the CDR3 is TGTGCCAGCAGCCAATCTAGGGGTCTCCGGGAGACCCAGTACTTC. Encoded protein: CASSQSRGLRETQYF.

The rearrangement uses TRBV29-1 and TRBJ2-5; 9 positions agree with TRBD1. CDR3 length equals 14 residues. Germline loops: CDR1 SQVTM, CDR2 ANQGSEA. J was trimmed by 7 bases and V by 7 bases; bases with no gene match: 13. The CDR3 loop reads CSARTGEAARTQYF. CDR3 sequence (DNA): TGCAGCGCCCGGACAGGGGAGGCTGCTCGGACCCAGTACTTC.

The V gene is TRBV2, the J gene TRBJ2-1; no firm D call. CDR1 and CDR2 (germline): SNHLY, FYNNEI. This CDR3 contains 13 residues. V gave up 4 bases and J gave up 8 bases, with 12 bases separating them. The CDR3 sequence: CASSVIHIDEQFF. CDR3 DNA: TGTGCCAGCAGTGTAATACATATCGATGAGCAGTTCTTC.

The CDR3 sequence is CASGLAGGVDTQYF. DNA of the CDR3: TGTGCCAGCGGTTTGGCGGGAGGGGTAGATACGCAGTATTTT. The V gene is TRBV2, the J gene TRBJ2-3; 9 bases map to TRBD2. Trimming removed 8 bases from V and 5 bases from J; junction bases left unmatched: 8. CDR1 is SNHLY, CDR2 FYNNEI, per germline. The CDR3 extends over 14 amino acids.

As for this clone: This sample includes further DNA sequences coding for the same CDR3. This chain links TRBV11-2 with TRBJ1-1; D unclear. Trimming pared 1 base from V and 1 base from J, leaving 4 bases between. Germline CDR1 SGHAT, CDR2 FQNNGV. This CDR3 comprises 13 residues. CDR3: CASSLGKNTEAFF. CDR3 sequence (DNA): TGTGCCAGCAGCTTAGGAAAGAACACTGAAGCTTTCTTT.

This sequence joins TRBV19 and TRBJ1-2; D may be TRBD1 (6 bases). The germline gives CDR1 LNHDA, CDR2 SQIVND (reference sequence). The CDR3 loop spans 14 amino acids. The V and J ends lost 3 bases and 5 bases respectively, with 13 bases between them. The CDR3 sequence: CASSIFGQNYGYTF. In nucleotides, the CDR3 is TGTGCCAGTAGTATCTTTGGACAGAATTATGGCTACACCTTC.

This clone was observed a single time. J is TRBJ1-1 and V is TRBV6-5, with D unresolved. The CDR3 has 14 amino acids. The germline CDR1 and CDR2 sequences are MNHEY and SVGAGI. With 2 bases removed from V and 0 bases from J, the gap between germline ends came to 7 bases. The CDR3 nucleotides read TGTGCCAGCAGTTACGTCGGGCTGAACACTGAAGCTTTCTTT. Protein sequence: CASSYVGLNTEAFF.

This chain uses TRBV30 with TRBJ2-1, with 10 bases aligning to TRBD2. Germline assignment: CDR1 GTSNPN and CDR2 SVGIG (reference sequence). This CDR3 has 15 residues. J was trimmed by 2 bases and V by 5 bases; bases with no gene match: 6. CDR3: CAWASGSRPYNEQFF. In DNA, the CDR3 is TGTGCCTGGGCTAGCGGGAGCCGTCCCTACAATGAGCAGTTCTTC.

On this clone: Other nucleotide sequences in the sample specify the same CDR3. The rearrangement uses TRBV9 and TRBJ1-1; no reliable D call. The V and J ends lost 2 bases and 1 base respectively, with 6 bases between them. This CDR3 has 13 amino acids. The V gene's germline CDR1 is SGDLS and CDR2 YYNGEE. In nucleotides, the CDR3 is TGTGCCAGCAGCGTTGGGCCGAACACTGAAGCTTTCTTT. The encoded protein is CASSVGPNTEAFF.

Notes on this clone: Other DNA sequences in the sample encode the same CDR3. The gene calls are TRBV10-1 and TRBJ2-7, with D maybe TRBD2 (5 bases). V lost 0 bases and J lost 2, with 5 bases in between. CDR3 length: 13 amino acids. CDR1 WNHNN and CDR2 SYGVQD come from the germline V gene (reference sequence). CDR3 sequence (DNA): TGCGCCAGCAGTGAGTCGACTACCTACGAGCAGTACTTC. Its translation is CASSESTTYEQYF.

The chain employs TRBV7-2 and TRBJ2-3; D not certain. Germline CDR1 reads SGHTA; CDR2 reads FQGNSA. This CDR3 is built from 14 residues. V was pared by 1 base and J by 0 bases, with 5 bases between. The CDR3 loop reads CASSLGESTDTQYF. DNA for the CDR3: TGTGCCAGCAGCTTAGGCGAGAGCACAGATACGCAGTATTTT. The whole variable domain, remainder taken from reference TRBV7-2 and TRBJ2-3, is GAGVSQSPSNKVTEKGKDVELRCDPISGHTALYWYRQSLGQGLEFLIYFQGNSAPDKSGLPSDRFSAERTGGSVSTLTIQRTQQEDSAVYLCASSLGESTDTQYFGPGTRLTVL.

This rearrangement joins TRBV2 to TRBJ2-1; 7 bases match TRBD2. V dropped 3 bases and J dropped 15; count of bases not matched to a gene: 11. The CDR3 length is 13 residues. In germline, CDR1 is SNHLY, CDR2 FYNNEI. Here the CDR3 reads CASSDMLAERRFF. The CDR3 region has the DNA TGTGCCAGCAGTGATATGCTAGCGGAAAGGCGGTTCTTC. Drawing the rest from reference TRBV2 and TRBJ2-1, the complete variable domain is EPEVTQTPSHQVTQMGQEVILRCVPISNHLYFYWYRQILGQKVEFLVSFYNNEISEKSEIFDDQFSVERPDGSNFTLKIRSTKLEDSAMYFCASSDMLAERRFFGPGTRLTVL.

The chain has TRBV6-6 and TRBJ2-7, with 11 bases aligning to TRBD1. V shed 5 bases, J shed 2 bases, and the junction held 5 bases outside the gene matches. This CDR3 comprises 15 residues. Germline V gives CDR1 MNHNY, CDR2 SVGAGI (reference sequence). The CDR3 sequence: CASSRGQGDTYEQYF. CDR3 coding DNA: TGTGCCAGCAGTAGGGGACAGGGGGATACCTACGAGCAGTACTTC.

With respect to this clone: The same CDR3 arises from other DNA sequences in this sample as well. This chain uses TRBV10-2 with TRBJ2-7; D perhaps matches TRBD1 (6 bases). CDR1 is WSHSY and CDR2 is SAAADI in the germline V gene. V dropped 8 bases and J dropped 3 bases, with 8 bases sitting between them. The CDR3 has 11 residues. This CDR3 is CASSDSYEQYF. CDR3 sequence (DNA): TGCGCCAGCTCGGACAGCTACGAGCAGTACTTC.

This chain links TRBV15 with TRBJ2-1; TRBD2 matches 14 bases. Trimming cost V 3 bases and J 5 bases; bases outside gene matches: 6. CDR1 LNHNV and CDR2 YYDKDF come from the germline V gene (reference sequence). The CDR3 is 17 residues long. In nucleotides, the CDR3 is TGTGCCACCAGCAGGGGGACTAGCGGGGGAGCAAACAATGAGCAGTTCTTC. This encodes CATSRGTSGGANNEQFF.

The V and J genes are TRBV10-1 and TRBJ2-7; D is perhaps TRBD1 (6 bases). Trimming took off 7 bases at V and 2 bases at J, with 15 bases between the two ends. Germline V gene data show CDR1 as WNHNN and CDR2 as SYGVQD (reference sequence). The CDR3 covers 14 residues. The CDR3 DNA reads TGCGCCAGCACCCGGACTGGGACACCCTACGAGCAGTACTTC. Translating gives CASTRTGTPYEQYF.

The genes are TRBV18 and TRBJ2-7; 12 bases agree with TRBD2. The CDR3 loop spans 17 amino acids. CDR1 is KGHSH and CDR2 is LQKENI in the germline V gene. Unmatched junction bases numbered 6, after V lost 2 bases and J lost 1 base. The CDR3 sequence: CASSPTTSGRSSYEQYF. The CDR3 region has the DNA TGTGCCAGCTCACCAACGACTAGCGGGAGATCATCCTACGAGCAGTACTTC.

This clone was detected once. This chain links TRBV30 with TRBJ2-7, with TRBD1 as a possible D gene (6 bases). The CDR3 loop spans 14 amino acids. The ends were cut back, 3 bases at V and 1 base at J, with 13 bases in the middle. Germline CDR1 and CDR2: GTSNPN and SVGIG (reference sequence). CDR3 residues: CAWSTTGTSYEQYF. Here the CDR3 DNA reads TGTGCCTGGAGCACAACAGGGACGTCCTACGAGCAGTACTTC. Together with reference TRBV30 and TRBJ2-7, the CDR3 gives the full variable domain: SQTIHQWPATLVQPVGSPLSLECTVEGTSNPNLYWYRQAAGRGLQLLFYSVGIGQISSEVPQNLSASRPQDRQFILSSKKLLLSDSGFYLCAWSTTGTSYEQYFGPGTRLTVT.

V and J are TRBV10-3 and TRBJ1-1; D is perhaps TRBD1 (5 bases). This CDR3 contains 12 residues. The V gene's germline CDR1 is ENHRY and CDR2 SYGVKD. Trimming stripped 10 bases from V and 4 bases from J, with 13 bases between. The CDR3 here is CATEGEGTEAFF. The CDR3 coding sequence is TGTGCCACCGAAGGGGAAGGCACTGAAGCTTTCTTT.

The rearrangement uses TRBV4-1 and TRBJ1-1; the match to TRBD1 covers 8 bases. Germline loops: CDR1 MGHRA, CDR2 YSYEKL. Trimming removed 5 bases from V and 0 bases from J; junction bases left unmatched: 5. The length of the CDR3 is 15 residues. The CDR3 loop reads CASSYGTGLNTEAFF. The CDR3, as DNA: TGCGCCAGCAGCTACGGGACAGGCTTGAACACTGAAGCTTTCTTT.